This TCR beta chain was profiled in a study of radiotherapy plus CTLA-4 blockade in lung cancer. V was pared by 4 bases and J by 1 base, with 4 bases of the junction left unmatched. Germline values: CDR1 SQVTM, CDR2 ANQGSEA. There are 14 residues in the CDR3. Sequencing was performed with immunoSEQ multiplex PCR; in TCRdb, only in-frame clones are kept and a portion is missing. In the table there are over 30,000 clones, more than 75% of which are singletons. V gene TRBV29-1 combines with J gene TRBJ2-5, with TRBD2 identical over 9 bases. The sample here was peripheral blood, taken from a patient treated with radiotherapy plus ipilimumab. The source of this sequence is a human donor with non-small cell lung cancer that progressed on radiotherapy plus ipilimumab. Here the CDR3 reads CSVGASGIQETQYF. CDR3 coding DNA: TGCAGCGTTGGAGCTAGCGGGATCCAAGAGACCCAGTACTTC.